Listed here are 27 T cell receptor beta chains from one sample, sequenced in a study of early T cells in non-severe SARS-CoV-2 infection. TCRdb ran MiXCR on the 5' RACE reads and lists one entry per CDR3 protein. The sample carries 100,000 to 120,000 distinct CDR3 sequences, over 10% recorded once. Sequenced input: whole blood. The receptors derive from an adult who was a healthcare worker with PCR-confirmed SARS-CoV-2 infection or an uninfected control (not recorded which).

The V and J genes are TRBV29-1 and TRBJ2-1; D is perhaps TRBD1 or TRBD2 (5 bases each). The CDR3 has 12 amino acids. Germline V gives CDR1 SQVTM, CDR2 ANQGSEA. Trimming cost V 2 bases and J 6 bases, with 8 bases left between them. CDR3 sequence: CSVEKGSNEQFF. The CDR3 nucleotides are TGCAGCGTTGAAAAGGGGAGCAATGAGCAGTTCTTC.

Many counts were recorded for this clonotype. This CDR3 reads CASSLGHPPSTQYF. The CDR3 DNA is TGTGCCAGCAGCTTAGGGCACCCTCCCAGTACGCAGTATTTT. The rearrangement links TRBV7-9 to TRBJ2-3, with D unclear. The V end was cut by 1 base, the J end by 8 bases, with 13 bases between. CDR1 is SEHNR and CDR2 is FQNEAQ in the germline V gene (reference sequence). The length of the CDR3 is 14 residues.

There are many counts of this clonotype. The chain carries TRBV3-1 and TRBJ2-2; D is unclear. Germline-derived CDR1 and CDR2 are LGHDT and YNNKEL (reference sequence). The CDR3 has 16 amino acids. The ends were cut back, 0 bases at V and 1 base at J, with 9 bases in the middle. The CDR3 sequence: CASSQDWPWNTGELFF. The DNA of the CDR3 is TGTGCCAGCAGCCAAGATTGGCCGTGGAACACCGGGGAGCTGTTTTTT.

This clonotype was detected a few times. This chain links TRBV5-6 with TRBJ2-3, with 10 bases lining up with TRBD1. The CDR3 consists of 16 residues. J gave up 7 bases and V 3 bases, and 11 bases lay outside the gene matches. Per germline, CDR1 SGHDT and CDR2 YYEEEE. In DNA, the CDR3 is TGTGCCAGCAGCTCCAGACTGACAGGGGGCGCATATACGCAGTATTTT. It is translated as CASSSRLTGGAYTQYF.

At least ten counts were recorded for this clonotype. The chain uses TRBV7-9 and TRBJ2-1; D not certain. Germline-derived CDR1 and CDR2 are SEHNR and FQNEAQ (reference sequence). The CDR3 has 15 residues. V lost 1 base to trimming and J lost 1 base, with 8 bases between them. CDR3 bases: TGTGCCAGCAGCTTAGACGGCGGATCCTACAATGAGCAGTTCTTC. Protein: CASSLDGGSYNEQFF.

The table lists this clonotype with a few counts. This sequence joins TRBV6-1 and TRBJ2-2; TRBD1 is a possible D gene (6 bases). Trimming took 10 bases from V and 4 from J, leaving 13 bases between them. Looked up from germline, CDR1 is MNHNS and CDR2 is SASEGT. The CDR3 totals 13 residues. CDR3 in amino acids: CAIQGSGTGELFF. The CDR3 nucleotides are TGTGCCATTCAGGGGTCGGGCACCGGGGAGCTGTTTTTT.

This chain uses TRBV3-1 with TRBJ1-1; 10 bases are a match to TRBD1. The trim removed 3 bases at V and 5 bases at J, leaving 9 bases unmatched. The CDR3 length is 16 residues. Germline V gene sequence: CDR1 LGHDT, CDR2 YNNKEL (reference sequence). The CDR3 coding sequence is TGTGCCAGCAGCCACCGGACAGGGGGAAGTTTGACTGAAGCTTTCTTT. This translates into CASSHRTGGSLTEAFF.

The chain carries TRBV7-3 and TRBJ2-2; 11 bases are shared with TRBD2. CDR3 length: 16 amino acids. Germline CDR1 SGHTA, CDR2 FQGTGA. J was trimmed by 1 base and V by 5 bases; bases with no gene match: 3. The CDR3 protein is CASSPGLAENTGELFF. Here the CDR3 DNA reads TGTGCCAGCAGCCCGGGACTAGCGGAGAACACCGGGGAGCTGTTTTTT.

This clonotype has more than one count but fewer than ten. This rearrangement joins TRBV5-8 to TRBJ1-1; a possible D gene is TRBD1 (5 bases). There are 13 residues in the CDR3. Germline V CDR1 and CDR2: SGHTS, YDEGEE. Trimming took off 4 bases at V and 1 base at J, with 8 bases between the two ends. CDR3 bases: TGTGCCAGCAGCATTGGACAGAACACTGAAGCTTTCTTT. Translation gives CASSIGQNTEAFF. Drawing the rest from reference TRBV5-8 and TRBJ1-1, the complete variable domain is EAGVTQSPTHLIKTRGQQATLRCSPISGHTSVYWYQQALGLGLQFLLWYDEGEERNRGNFPPRFSGRQFPNYSSELNVNALELEDSALYLCASSIGQNTEAFFGQGTRLTVV.

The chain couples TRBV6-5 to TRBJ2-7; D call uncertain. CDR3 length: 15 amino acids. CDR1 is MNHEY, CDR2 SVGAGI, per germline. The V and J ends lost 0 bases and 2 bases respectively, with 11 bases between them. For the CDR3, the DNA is TGTGCCAGCAGTTACTCGGACGGGTTCCCCTACGAGCAGTACTTC. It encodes CASSYSDGFPYEQYF.

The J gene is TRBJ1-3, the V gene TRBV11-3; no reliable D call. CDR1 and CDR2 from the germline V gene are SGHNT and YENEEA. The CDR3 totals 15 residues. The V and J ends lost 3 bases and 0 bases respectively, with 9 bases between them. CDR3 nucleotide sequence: TGTGCCAGCAGCTTCGGCCGATACTCTGGAAACACCATATATTTT. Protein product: CASSFGRYSGNTIYF.

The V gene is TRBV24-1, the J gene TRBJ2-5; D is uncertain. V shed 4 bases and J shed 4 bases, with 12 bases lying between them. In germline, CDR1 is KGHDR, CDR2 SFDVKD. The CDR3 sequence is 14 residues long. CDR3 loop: CATSESGPGETQYF. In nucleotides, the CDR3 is TGTGCCACCAGTGAGTCGGGCCCAGGAGAGACCCAGTACTTC.

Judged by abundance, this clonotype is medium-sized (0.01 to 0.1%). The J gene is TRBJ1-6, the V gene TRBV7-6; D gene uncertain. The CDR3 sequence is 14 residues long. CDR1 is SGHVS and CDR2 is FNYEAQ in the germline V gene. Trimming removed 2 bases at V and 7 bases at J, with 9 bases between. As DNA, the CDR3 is TGTGCCAGCAGCTTAACGCCGGGCAATTCACCCCTCCACTTT. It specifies CASSLTPGNSPLHF.

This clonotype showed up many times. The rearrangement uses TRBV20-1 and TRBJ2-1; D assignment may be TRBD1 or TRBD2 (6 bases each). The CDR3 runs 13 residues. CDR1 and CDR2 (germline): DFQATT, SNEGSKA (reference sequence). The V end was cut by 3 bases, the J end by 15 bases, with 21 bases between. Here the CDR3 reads CSASHLPGGDRFF. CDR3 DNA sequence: TGCAGTGCTAGCCACCTCCCCGGGGGCGACAGGTTCTTC.

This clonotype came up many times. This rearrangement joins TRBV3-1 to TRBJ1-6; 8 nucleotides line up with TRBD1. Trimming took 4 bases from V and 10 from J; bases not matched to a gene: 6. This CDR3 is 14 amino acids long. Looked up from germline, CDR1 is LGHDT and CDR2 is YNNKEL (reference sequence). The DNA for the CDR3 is TGTGCCAGCAGCCTGGACAGGGCGCGGTCACCCCTCCACTTT. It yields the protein CASSLDRARSPLHF.

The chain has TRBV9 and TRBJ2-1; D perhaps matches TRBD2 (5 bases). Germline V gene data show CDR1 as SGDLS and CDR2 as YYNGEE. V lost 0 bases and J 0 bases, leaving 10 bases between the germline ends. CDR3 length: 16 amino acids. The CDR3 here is CASSVVRSGSYNEQFF. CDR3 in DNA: TGTGCCAGCAGCGTAGTTAGAAGCGGCTCCTACAATGAGCAGTTCTTC.

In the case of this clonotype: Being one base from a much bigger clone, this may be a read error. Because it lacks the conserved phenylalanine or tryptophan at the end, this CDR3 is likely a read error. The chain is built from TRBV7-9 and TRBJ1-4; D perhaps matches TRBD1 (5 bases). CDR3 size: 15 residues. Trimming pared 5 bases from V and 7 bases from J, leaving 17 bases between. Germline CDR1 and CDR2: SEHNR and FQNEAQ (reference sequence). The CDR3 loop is CASSLLSGHGEKLFY. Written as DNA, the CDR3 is TGTGCCAGCAGCCTCCTGTCGGGGCATGGTGAAAAACTGTTTTAT.

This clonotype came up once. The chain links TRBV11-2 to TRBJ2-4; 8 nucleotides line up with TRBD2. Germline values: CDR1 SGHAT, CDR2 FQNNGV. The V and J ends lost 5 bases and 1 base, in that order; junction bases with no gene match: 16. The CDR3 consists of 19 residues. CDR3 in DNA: TGTGCCAGCAGCCCCTTCCTAACGGGAGGGCCCGGGGCCAAAAACATTCAGTACTTC. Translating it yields CASSPFLTGGPGAKNIQYF.

The CDR3 is CASSRDRGRQYEQYF. The DNA for the CDR3 is TGTGCCAGCAGCCGGGACAGGGGGCGACAGTACGAGCAGTACTTC. V and J are TRBV6-6 and TRBJ2-7, with 12 bases aligning to TRBD1. This CDR3 is built from 15 residues. J lost 4 bases, V lost 6 bases, and 7 bases had no gene match. CDR1 and CDR2 from the germline V gene are MNHNY and SVGAGI (reference sequence).

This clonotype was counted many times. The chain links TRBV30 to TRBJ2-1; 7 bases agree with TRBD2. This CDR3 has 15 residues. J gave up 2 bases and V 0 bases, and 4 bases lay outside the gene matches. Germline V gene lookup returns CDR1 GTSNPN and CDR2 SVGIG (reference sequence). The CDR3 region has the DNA TGTGCCTGGAGTGTGGCTAGCGGCCCCTACAATGAGCAGTTCTTC. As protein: CAWSVASGPYNEQFF. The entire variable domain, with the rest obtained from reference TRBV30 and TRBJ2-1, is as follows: SQTIHQWPATLVQPVGSPLSLECTVEGTSNPNLYWYRQAAGRGLQLLFYSVGIGQISSEVPQNLSASRPQDRQFILSSKKLLLSDSGFYLCAWSVASGPYNEQFFGPGTRLTVL.

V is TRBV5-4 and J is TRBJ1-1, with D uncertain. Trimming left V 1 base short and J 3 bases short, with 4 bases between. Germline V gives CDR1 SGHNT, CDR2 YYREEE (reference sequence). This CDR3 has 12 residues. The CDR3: CASSLSHTEAFF. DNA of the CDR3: TGTGCCAGCAGCTTGAGCCACACTGAAGCTTTCTTT.

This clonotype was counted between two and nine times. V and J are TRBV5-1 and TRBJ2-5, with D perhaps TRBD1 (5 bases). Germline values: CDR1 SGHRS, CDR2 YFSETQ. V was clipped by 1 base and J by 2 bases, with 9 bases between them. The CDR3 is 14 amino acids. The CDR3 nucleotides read TGCGCCAGCAGCTTGCGTGACAGACAAGAGACCCAGTACTTC. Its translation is CASSLRDRQETQYF.

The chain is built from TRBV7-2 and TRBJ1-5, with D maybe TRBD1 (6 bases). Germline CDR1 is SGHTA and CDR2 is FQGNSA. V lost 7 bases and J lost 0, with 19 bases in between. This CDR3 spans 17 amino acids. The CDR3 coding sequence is TGTGCCAGCACCCCGCTACAGGGAGAGTATAGCAATCAGCCCCAGCATTTT. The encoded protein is CASTPLQGEYSNQPQHF.

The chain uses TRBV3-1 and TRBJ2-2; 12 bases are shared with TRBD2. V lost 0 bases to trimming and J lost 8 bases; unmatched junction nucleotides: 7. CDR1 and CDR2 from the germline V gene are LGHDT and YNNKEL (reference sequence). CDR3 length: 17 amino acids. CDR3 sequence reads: CASSQDLWTSGVGELFF. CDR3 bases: TGTGCCAGCAGCCAAGATCTATGGACTAGCGGGGTTGGGGAGCTGTTTTTT. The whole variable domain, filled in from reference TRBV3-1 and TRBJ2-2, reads DTAVSQTPKYLVTQMGNDKSIKCEQNLGHDTMYWYKQDSKKFLKIMFSYNNKELIINETVPNRFSPKSPDKAHLNLHINSLELGDSAVYFCASSQDLWTSGVGELFFGEGSRLTVL.

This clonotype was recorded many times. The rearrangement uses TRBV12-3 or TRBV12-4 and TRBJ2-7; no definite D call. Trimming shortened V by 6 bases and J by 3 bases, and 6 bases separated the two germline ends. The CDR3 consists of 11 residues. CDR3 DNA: TGTGCCAGCAGGAAGAGCTACGAGCAGTACTTC. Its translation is CASRKSYEQYF.

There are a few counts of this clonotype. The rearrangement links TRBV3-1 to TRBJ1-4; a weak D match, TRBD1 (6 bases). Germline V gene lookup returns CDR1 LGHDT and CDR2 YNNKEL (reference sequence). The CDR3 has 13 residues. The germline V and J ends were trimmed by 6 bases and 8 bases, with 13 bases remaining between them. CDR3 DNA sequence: TGTGCCAGCAGGAGGGGGAGCGGCGAAAAACTGTTTTTT. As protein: CASRRGSGEKLFF.

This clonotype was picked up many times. CDR3 nucleotides: TGTGCCAGCAGCGTAGACGGGGCGGGGAGGACAGATACGCAGTATTTT. Protein product: CASSVDGAGRTDTQYF. This rearrangement joins TRBV9 to TRBJ2-3, with D possibly being TRBD2 (6 bases). The CDR3 covers 16 residues. V was clipped by 0 bases and J by 3 bases, with 14 bases between them. Germline V lookup: CDR1 SGDLS, CDR2 YYNGEE.